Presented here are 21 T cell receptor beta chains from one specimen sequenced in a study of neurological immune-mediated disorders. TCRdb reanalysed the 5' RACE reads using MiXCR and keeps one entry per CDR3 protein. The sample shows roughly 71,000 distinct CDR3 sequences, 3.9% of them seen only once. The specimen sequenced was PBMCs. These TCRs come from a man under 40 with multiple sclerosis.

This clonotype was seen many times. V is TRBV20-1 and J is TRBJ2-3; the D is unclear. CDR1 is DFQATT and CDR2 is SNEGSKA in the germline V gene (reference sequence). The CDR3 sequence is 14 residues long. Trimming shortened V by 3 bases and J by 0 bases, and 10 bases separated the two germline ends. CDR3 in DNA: TGCAGTGCTAGGGGCCAGTATAGCACAGATACGCAGTATTTT. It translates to CSARGQYSTDTQYF.

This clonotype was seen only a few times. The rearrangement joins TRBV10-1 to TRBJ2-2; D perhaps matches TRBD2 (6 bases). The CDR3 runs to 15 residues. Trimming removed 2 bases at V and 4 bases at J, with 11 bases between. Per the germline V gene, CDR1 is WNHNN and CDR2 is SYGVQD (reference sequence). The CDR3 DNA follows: TGCGCCAGCAGTGAGGCAGGGAGGCTCACCGGGGAGCTGTTTTTT. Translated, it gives CASSEAGRLTGELFF.

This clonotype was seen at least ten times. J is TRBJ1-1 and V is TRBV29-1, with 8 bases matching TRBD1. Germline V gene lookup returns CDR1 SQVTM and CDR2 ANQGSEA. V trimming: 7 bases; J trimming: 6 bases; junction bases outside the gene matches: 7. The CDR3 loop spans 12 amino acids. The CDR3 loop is CSARQGFSEAFF. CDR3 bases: TGCAGCGCTCGACAGGGGTTCTCTGAAGCTTTCTTT.

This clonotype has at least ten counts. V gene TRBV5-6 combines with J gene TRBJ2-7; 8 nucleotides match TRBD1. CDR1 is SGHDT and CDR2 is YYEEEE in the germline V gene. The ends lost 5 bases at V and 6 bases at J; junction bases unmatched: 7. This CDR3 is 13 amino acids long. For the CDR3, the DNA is TGTGCCAGCAGTCTCCCAGGGGGCGGCGAGCAGTACTTC. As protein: CASSLPGGGEQYF.

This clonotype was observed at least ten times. CDR3 sequence (DNA): TGCAGTGCTAGAATGGGAGGGCAAGAGACCCAGTACTTC. Residues: CSARMGGQETQYF. This chain joins TRBV20-1 and TRBJ2-5; 7 nucleotides match TRBD2. The germline V gene encodes CDR1 DFQATT and CDR2 SNEGSKA (reference sequence). The CDR3 runs to 13 residues. Trimming at V came to 2 bases and at J to 2 bases, leaving 2 bases not matched to a gene.

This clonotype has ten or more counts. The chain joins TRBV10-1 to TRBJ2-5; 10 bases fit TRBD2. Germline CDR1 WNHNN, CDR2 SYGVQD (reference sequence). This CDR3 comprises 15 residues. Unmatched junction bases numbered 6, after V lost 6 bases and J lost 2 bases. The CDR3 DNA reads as TGCGCCAGCAGCGTAACTAGCGGGGTGCAAGAGACCCAGTACTTC. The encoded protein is CASSVTSGVQETQYF.

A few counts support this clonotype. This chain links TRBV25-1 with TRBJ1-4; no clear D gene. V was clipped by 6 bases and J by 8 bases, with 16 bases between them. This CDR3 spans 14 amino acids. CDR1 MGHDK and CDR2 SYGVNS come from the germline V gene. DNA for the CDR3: TGTGCCAGCAGCCGGGAGGGAGCGAGAGAAAAACTGTTTTTT. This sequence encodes CASSREGAREKLFF.

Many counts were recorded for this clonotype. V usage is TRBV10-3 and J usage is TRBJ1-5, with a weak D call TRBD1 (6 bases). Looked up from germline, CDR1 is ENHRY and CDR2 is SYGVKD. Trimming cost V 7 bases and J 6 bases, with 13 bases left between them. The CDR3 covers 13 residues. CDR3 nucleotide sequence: TGTGCCATCAATTCAGGGGCCAGTCAGCCCCAGCATTTT. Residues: CAINSGASQPQHF.

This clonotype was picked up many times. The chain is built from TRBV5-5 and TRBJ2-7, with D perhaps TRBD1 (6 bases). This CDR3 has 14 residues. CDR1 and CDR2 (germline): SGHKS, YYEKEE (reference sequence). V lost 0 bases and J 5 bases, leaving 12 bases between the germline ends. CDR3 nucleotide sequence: TGTGCCAGCAGCTTGGCACAGGGAAGAGACGAGCAGTACTTC. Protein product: CASSLAQGRDEQYF.

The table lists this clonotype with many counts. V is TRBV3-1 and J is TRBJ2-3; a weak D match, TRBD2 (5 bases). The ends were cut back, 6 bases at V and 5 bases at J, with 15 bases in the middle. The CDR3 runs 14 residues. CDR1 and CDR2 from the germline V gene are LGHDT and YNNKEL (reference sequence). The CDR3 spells CASSRGLSRDTQYF. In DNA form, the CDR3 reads TGTGCCAGCAGTCGAGGACTGTCACGAGATACGCAGTATTTT.

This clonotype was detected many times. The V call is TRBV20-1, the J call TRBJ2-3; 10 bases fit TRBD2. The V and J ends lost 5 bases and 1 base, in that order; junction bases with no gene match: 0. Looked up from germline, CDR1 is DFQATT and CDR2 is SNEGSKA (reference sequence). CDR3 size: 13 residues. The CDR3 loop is CSAGLAGTDTQYF. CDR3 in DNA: TGCAGTGCTGGACTAGCGGGCACAGATACGCAGTATTTT.

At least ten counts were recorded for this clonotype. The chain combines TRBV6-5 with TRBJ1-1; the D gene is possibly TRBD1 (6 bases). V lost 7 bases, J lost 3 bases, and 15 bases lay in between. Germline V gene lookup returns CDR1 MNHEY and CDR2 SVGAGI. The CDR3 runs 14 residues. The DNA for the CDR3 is TGTGCCAGCACCGAGTGGGGGGCAGACACTGAAGCTTTCTTT. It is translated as CASTEWGADTEAFF.

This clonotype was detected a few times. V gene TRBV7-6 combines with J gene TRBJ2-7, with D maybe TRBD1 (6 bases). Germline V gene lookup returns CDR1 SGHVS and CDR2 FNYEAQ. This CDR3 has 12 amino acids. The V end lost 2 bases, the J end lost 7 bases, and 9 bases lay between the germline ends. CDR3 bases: TGTGCCAGCAGCTTATTGAGGGGGGAGCAGTACTTC. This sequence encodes CASSLLRGEQYF.

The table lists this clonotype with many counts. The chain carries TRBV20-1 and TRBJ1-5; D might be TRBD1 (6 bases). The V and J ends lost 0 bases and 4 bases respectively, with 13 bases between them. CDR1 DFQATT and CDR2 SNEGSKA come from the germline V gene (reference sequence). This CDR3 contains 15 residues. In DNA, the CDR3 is TGCAGTGCTAGAGATTCGGGGGCGGTAAATCAGCCCCAGCATTTT. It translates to CSARDSGAVNQPQHF.

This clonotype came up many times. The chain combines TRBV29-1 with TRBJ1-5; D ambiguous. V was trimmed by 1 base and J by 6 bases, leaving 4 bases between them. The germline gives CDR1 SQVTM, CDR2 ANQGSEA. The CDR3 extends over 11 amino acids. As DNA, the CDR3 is TGCAGCGTTGAAGGATTTCAGCCCCAGCATTTT. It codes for CSVEGFQPQHF.

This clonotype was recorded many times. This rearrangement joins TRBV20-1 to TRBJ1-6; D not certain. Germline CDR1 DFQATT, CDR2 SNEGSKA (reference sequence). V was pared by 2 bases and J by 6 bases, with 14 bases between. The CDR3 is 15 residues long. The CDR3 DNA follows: TGCAGTGCTAGAACTTACAAAGAACCTAATTCACCCCTCCACTTT. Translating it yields CSARTYKEPNSPLHF.

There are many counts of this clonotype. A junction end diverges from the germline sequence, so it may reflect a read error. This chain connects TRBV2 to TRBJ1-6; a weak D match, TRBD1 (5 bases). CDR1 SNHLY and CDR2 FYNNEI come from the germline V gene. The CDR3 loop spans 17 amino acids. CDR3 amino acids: CASRHEPGPPRHSPLNF. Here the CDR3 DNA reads TGTGCCAGCAGGCATGAACCGGGACCTCCAAGGCATTCACCCCTCAACTTT.

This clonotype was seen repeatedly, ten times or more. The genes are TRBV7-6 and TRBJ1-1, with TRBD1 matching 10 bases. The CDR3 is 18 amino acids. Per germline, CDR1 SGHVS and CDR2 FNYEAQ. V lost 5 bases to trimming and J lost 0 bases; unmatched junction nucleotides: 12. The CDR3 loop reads CASSPIVRTGGMNTEAFF. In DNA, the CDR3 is TGTGCCAGCAGCCCTATTGTTCGGACAGGGGGTATGAACACTGAAGCTTTCTTT.

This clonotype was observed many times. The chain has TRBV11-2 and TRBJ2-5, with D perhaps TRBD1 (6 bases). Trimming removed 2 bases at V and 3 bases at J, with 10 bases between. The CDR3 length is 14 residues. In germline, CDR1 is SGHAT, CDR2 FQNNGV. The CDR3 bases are TGTGCCAGCAGCTTAACAGGGCTGGAAGAGACCCAGTACTTC. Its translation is CASSLTGLEETQYF.

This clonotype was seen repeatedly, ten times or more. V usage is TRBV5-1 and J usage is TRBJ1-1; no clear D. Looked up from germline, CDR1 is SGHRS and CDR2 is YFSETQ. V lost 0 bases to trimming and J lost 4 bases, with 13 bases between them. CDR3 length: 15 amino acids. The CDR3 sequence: CASSLESPSFTEAFF. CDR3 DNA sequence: TGCGCCAGCAGCTTGGAGTCGCCCAGTTTCACTGAAGCTTTCTTT.

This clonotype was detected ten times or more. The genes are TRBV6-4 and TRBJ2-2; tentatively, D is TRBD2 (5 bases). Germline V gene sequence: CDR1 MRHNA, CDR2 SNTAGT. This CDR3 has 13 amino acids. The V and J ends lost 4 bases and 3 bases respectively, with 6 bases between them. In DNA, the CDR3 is TGTGCCAGCAGTGGGGGAGACACCGGGGAGCTGTTTTTT. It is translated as CASSGGDTGELFF.